This entry concerns a single T cell receptor (beta chain). This entry comes from a study of blood T cell repertoires in COVID-19. Study-wide background: PBMCs, B-cell-depleted T cells, or T cells were the source of the cDNA or gDNA that made up the material.

The CDR3 sequence is 14 residues long. V lost 4 bases and J 0 bases, leaving 11 bases between the germline ends. Per germline, CDR1 SGDLS and CDR2 YYNGEE. As originally analysed: Nucleated cell number was recorded as an estimate derived from reference gene primer amplification. Measured with immunoSEQ multiplex PCR; TCRdb has only the in-frame clones, and not every one. The DNA gave D and trimming, while V, J and clone size come from that table. This table has about 250,000 clones, around 90% appearing once. The sequence was collected from a young man with active or convalescent COVID-19. This chain links TRBV9 with TRBJ2-7; D gene ambiguous. Sequenced input: peripheral blood. CDR3 sequence: CASSTRPSSYEQYF. The CDR3 bases are TGTGCCAGCAGCACCCGGCCTAGCTCCTACGAGCAGTACTTC.